One and the same sample provided the 32 T cell receptor beta chains below, sequenced in a study of vaccination effects on CD4 cells after COVID-19. For these TCRs, the target antigens are not known. Assay: immunoSEQ multiplex PCR; the TCRdb copy retains only in-frame clones and omits some. The sample lists 60,000 to 80,000 clones; just under 75% were seen once. The authors isolated CD4+ T cells after ten to eleven days of culture. Each participant was given two doses of one vaccine (BNT162b2 or mRNA-1273). Sample: CD4+ T cells from PBMCs cultured without peptide, taken after COVID-19 vaccination. The receptors come from a human donor who received a COVID-19 vaccine.

The chain has TRBV6-1 and TRBJ2-7, with TRBD1 as a possible D gene (6 bases). CDR3 size: 15 residues. Trimming took 2 bases from V and 6 from J, leaving 17 bases between them. CDR1 and CDR2 (germline): MNHNS, SASEGT. The CDR3 here is CASSEPRQASREQYV. The DNA of the CDR3 is TGTGCCAGCAGTGAACCCCGACAGGCATCGCGCGAGCAGTACGTC.

The rearrangement uses TRBV3-1 (or the pseudogene TRBV3-2) and TRBJ2-7, with D hard to call. Germline CDR1 and CDR2: LGHDT and YNNKEL (reference sequence). The CDR3 length is 14 residues. With 3 bases removed from V and 3 bases from J, the gap between germline ends came to 12 bases. CDR3 nucleotide sequence: TGTGCCAGCAGCCATAGTGGGCGGTTCTACGAGCAGTACGTC. It codes for CASSHSGRFYEQYV.

The CDR3 coding sequence is TGTGCCAGCAGCTTTTCGTTGAACACTGAAGCTTTCTTT. As protein: CASSFSLNTEAFF. V gene TRBV11-3 combines with J gene TRBJ1-1; D is ambiguous. In germline, CDR1 is SGHNT, CDR2 YENEEA. The CDR3 runs 13 residues. Trimming cost V 3 bases and J 0 bases, with 5 bases left between them.

The CDR3 DNA reads TGCGCCAGCAGCCAAGCAGGGGTGACTGACTATGGCTACACCTTC. Translated, it gives CASSQAGVTDYGYTF. This sequence joins TRBV4-1 and TRBJ1-2; maybe TRBD1 (6 bases). Deletions cut 1 base from V and 3 bases from J, with 12 bases between. The length of the CDR3 is 15 residues. The germline gives CDR1 MGHRA, CDR2 YSYEKL.

The chain combines TRBV18 with TRBJ2-1; D possibly corresponds to TRBD1 (6 bases). CDR1 and CDR2 (germline): KGHSH, LQKENI. Deletions cut 3 bases from V and 6 bases from J, with 12 bases between. The CDR3 has 14 amino acids. CDR3 nucleotides: TGTGCCAGCTCACCTACAGGGTCCGGCAATGAGCAGTTCTTC. Translated, it gives CASSPTGSGNEQFF.

The rearrangement uses TRBV2 and TRBJ2-3; 7 bases map to TRBD1. The CDR3 is 15 amino acids. V gave up 5 bases and J gave up 0 bases; unmatched junction bases: 5. Germline values: CDR1 SNHLY, CDR2 FYNNEI. CDR3 nucleotides: TGTGCCAGCAGTTCCGACAGGGTGAGCACAGATACGCAGTATTTT. It encodes CASSSDRVSTDTQYF. Based on the CDR3 plus reference TRBV2 and TRBJ2-3, the full variable domain is EPEVTQTPSHQVTQMGQEVILRCVPISNHLYFYWYRQILGQKVEFLVSFYNNEISEKSEIFDDQFSVERPDGSNFTLKIRSTKLEDSAMYFCASSSDRVSTDTQYFGPGTRLTVL.

This clone has a handful of counts. V is TRBV6-1 and J is TRBJ1-2, with a tentative D call TRBD1 (5 bases). In germline, CDR1 is MNHNS, CDR2 SASEGT. The CDR3 consists of 12 residues. Trimming shortened V by 2 bases and J by 10 bases, and 11 bases separated the two germline ends. The CDR3 is CASSERQWNYTF. CDR3 DNA: TGTGCCAGCAGTGAAAGACAGTGGAACTACACCTTC.

The rearrangement joins TRBV19 to TRBJ2-3; 10 bases map to TRBD2. This CDR3 is built from 13 residues. Per germline, CDR1 LNHDA and CDR2 SQIVND (reference sequence). V dropped 11 bases and J dropped 5; count of bases not matched to a gene: 7. The CDR3 loop reads CAQSGGARDTQYF. The CDR3 DNA sequence: TGTGCCCAAAGCGGGGGGGCCCGAGATACGCAGTATTTT.

The genes are TRBV28 and TRBJ2-1, with D uncertain. From germline, CDR1 is MDHEN and CDR2 SYDVKM. This CDR3 has 13 residues. V was cut by 3 bases and J by 1 base, with 4 bases left in between. This CDR3 is CASSLGSYNEQFF. The CDR3, as DNA: TGTGCCAGCAGTTTGGGGTCCTACAATGAGCAGTTCTTC. Full variable domain (missing parts from reference TRBV28 and TRBJ2-1): DVKVTQSSRYLVKRTGEKVFLECVQDMDHENMFWYRQDPGLGLRLIYFSYDVKMKEKGDIPEGYSVSREKKERFSLILESASTNQTSMYLCASSLGSYNEQFFGPGTRLTVL.

This clone has more than one count but fewer than ten. The chain joins TRBV4-1 to TRBJ1-6; possible D gene TRBD1, 6 bases. With 1 base removed from V and 0 bases from J, the gap between germline ends came to 13 bases. Germline assignment: CDR1 MGHRA and CDR2 YSYEKL. The CDR3 spans 18 residues. CDR3 loop: CASSQAGHLFSYNSPLHF. In DNA form, the CDR3 reads TGCGCCAGCAGCCAAGCGGGACACCTCTTCTCCTATAATTCACCCCTCCACTTT.

This clone was seen a few times. The V call is TRBV3-1 (or the pseudogene TRBV3-2), the J call TRBJ1-6; no definite D call. Germline CDR1 reads LGHDT; CDR2 reads YNNKEL (reference sequence). This CDR3 comprises 13 residues. With 1 base removed from V and 9 bases from J, the gap between germline ends came to 7 bases. The CDR3 is CASSQARGSPLHF. The CDR3 DNA reads TGTGCCAGCAGCCAAGCACGCGGTTCACCCCTCCACTTT.

This sequence joins TRBV10-2 and TRBJ2-3; D is uncertain. Per germline, CDR1 WSHSY and CDR2 SAAADI. The CDR3 covers 13 residues. The germline V and J ends were trimmed by 10 bases and 3 bases, with 14 bases remaining between them. CDR3 in amino acids: CATVLVATDTQYF. The CDR3, as DNA: TGCGCCACAGTTCTAGTTGCGACAGATACGCAGTATTTT.

The chain carries TRBV10-3 and TRBJ1-1; 11 nucleotides line up with TRBD1. The V gene's germline CDR1 is ENHRY and CDR2 SYGVKD. The CDR3 is made up of 17 amino acids. With 0 bases clipped from V and 2 bases from J, the junction kept 5 bases outside the gene matches. CDR3 protein: CAISESPGQGVNTEAFF. The CDR3 coding sequence is TGTGCCATCAGTGAGTCCCCGGGACAGGGGGTTAACACTGAAGCTTTCTTT.

This chain uses TRBV7-2 with TRBJ1-2; D ambiguous. The CDR3 length is 13 residues. The V end lost 0 bases, the J end lost 4 bases, and 6 bases lay between the germline ends. Germline-derived CDR1 and CDR2 are SGHTA and FQGNSA. Written as DNA, the CDR3 is TGTGCCAGCAGCTTAGCGGGAAGCTATGGCTACACCTTC. Translation gives CASSLAGSYGYTF.

Only one count was recorded for this clone. The J gene is TRBJ1-2, the V gene TRBV12-3 or TRBV12-4; D unclear. The CDR3 is 12 residues long. V lost 3 bases, J lost 3 bases, and 5 bases lay in between. CDR3 amino acids: CASSFMYYGYTF. CDR3 nucleotides: TGTGCCAGCAGTTTCATGTACTATGGCTACACCTTC.

The V gene is TRBV6-6, the J gene TRBJ2-3; D possibly uses TRBD1 or TRBD2 (6 bases each). Per the germline V gene, CDR1 is MNHNY and CDR2 is SVGAGI (reference sequence). V was shortened by 5 bases and J by 1 base, with 19 bases between the two germline ends. This CDR3 comprises 17 residues. The CDR3 sequence is CASSQRTAGGGTDTQYF. DNA for the CDR3: TGTGCCAGCAGTCAACGTACGGCCGGGGGCGGCACAGATACGCAGTATTTT.

The chain uses TRBV6-2 or TRBV6-3 and TRBJ1-5; D gene ambiguous. The CDR3 length is 13 residues. Germline V lookup: CDR1 MNHEY, CDR2 SVGEGT. Trimming took off 7 bases at V and 4 bases at J, with 11 bases between the two ends. CDR3 sequence reads: CASTPALNQPQHF. CDR3 coding DNA: TGTGCCAGCACCCCAGCCTTGAATCAGCCCCAGCATTTT.

This clone is a singleton in its sample. The chain is built from TRBV6-4 and TRBJ2-3; D might be TRBD1 (6 bases). Trimming removed 7 bases from V and 2 bases from J, with 13 bases in between. This CDR3 spans 14 amino acids. CDR1 and CDR2 from the germline V gene are MRHNA and SNTAGT. The CDR3 sequence is CASTPGHSTDTQYF. The CDR3 region has the DNA TGTGCCAGCACCCCGGGACACTCCACAGATACGCAGTATTTT.

This clone was picked up one time. V is TRBV13 and J is TRBJ2-5; D is uncertain. Germline CDR1 and CDR2: PRHDT and FYEKMQ (reference sequence). CDR3 size: 11 residues. V gave up 3 bases and J gave up 5 bases, with 4 bases separating them. The CDR3 here is CASSFFETQYF. The CDR3 nucleotides are TGTGCCAGCAGCTTTTTCGAGACCCAGTACTTC.

The chain joins TRBV11-2 to TRBJ2-5, with 12 bases fitting TRBD2. The J segment lost 5 bases and the V segment lost 5 bases, leaving 6 bases of the junction unmatched. CDR1 is SGHAT and CDR2 is FQNNGV in the germline V gene. There are 15 residues in the CDR3. CDR3: CASSQGLAGYETQYF. CDR3 DNA sequence: TGTGCCAGCAGCCAAGGACTAGCGGGATATGAGACCCAGTACTTC.

V is TRBV19 and J is TRBJ1-3, with no clear D. The CDR3 runs 16 residues. The V end lost 7 bases, the J end lost 4 bases, and 20 bases lay between the germline ends. Per the germline V gene, CDR1 is LNHDA and CDR2 is SQIVND (reference sequence). The CDR3 DNA reads TGTGCCAGTATACCCGGACCAGAATTAAGAGGAAACACCATATATTTT. It yields the protein CASIPGPELRGNTIYF.

The chain carries TRBV11-2 and TRBJ2-7, with D tentatively TRBD1 or TRBD2 (5 bases each). This CDR3 is 15 amino acids long. Per the germline V gene, CDR1 is SGHAT and CDR2 is FQNNGV. The V and J ends lost 5 bases and 2 bases respectively, with 16 bases between them. CDR3: CASSRNRDPTYEQYV. CDR3 bases: TGTGCCAGCAGCCGAAACCGGGACCCAACCTACGAGCAGTACGTC.

CDR3 DNA sequence: TGTGCCAGCAGCCTTAGCGGTGGGACCCAGTACTTC. Translating gives CASSLSGGTQYF. This sequence joins TRBV7-3 and TRBJ2-5; tentative D call: TRBD2 (6 bases). The germline V gene has CDR1 SGHTA and CDR2 FQGTGA. V lost 5 bases to trimming and J lost 7 bases, with 11 bases between them. This CDR3 is 12 amino acids long.

As concerns this clone: One junction end does not reproduce the germline sequence, and a read error may be involved. The chain is built from TRBV6-2 or TRBV6-3 and TRBJ1-1, with 7 nucleotides matching TRBD1. Per germline, CDR1 MNHEY and CDR2 SVGEGT. CDR3 size: 13 residues. CDR3 DNA: TGTGCCAGCAGCAAAACCACCATCCAGGGGGTGCTGTTT. It encodes CASSKTTIQGVLF.

This clone was observed once. The gene calls are TRBV6-5 and TRBJ1-1; the D gene is possibly TRBD1 (5 bases). The ends were cut back, 3 bases at V and 5 bases at J, with 13 bases in the middle. CDR1 is MNHEY and CDR2 is SVGAGI in the germline V gene. The CDR3 spans 14 residues. The chain's CDR3 is CASSYKGVGTEAFF. CDR3 nucleotides: TGTGCCAGCAGTTATAAAGGGGTGGGAACTGAAGCTTTCTTT.

The table lists this clone with a few counts. The chain combines TRBV5-1 with TRBJ2-1; weak D call: TRBD1 (5 bases). The length of the CDR3 is 12 residues. CDR1 is SGHRS, CDR2 YFSETQ, per germline. Trimming stripped 4 bases from V and 6 bases from J, with 8 bases between. The CDR3 spells CASSPRVNEQFF. In DNA form, the CDR3 reads TGCGCCAGCAGCCCCAGGGTCAATGAGCAGTTCTTC. Complete variable domain (other parts from reference TRBV5-1 and TRBJ2-1): KAGVTQTPRYLIKTRGQQVTLSCSPISGHRSVSWYQQTPGQGLQFLFEYFSETQRNKGNFPGRFSGRQFSNSRSEMNVSTLELGDSALYLCASSPRVNEQFFGPGTRLTVL.

The sample holds one count of this clone. This chain joins TRBV6-1 and TRBJ2-6; D gene unclear. The germline CDR1 and CDR2 sequences are MNHNS and SASEGT. The CDR3 consists of 16 residues. V was shortened by 4 bases and J by 1 base, with 11 bases between the two germline ends. CDR3 residues: CASSANVQSGANVLTF. The CDR3, as DNA: TGTGCCAGCAGTGCTAACGTCCAATCTGGGGCCAACGTCCTGACTTTC.

This sequence joins TRBV6-5 and TRBJ2-5; tentative D call: TRBD1 (5 bases). The length of the CDR3 is 15 residues. From germline, CDR1 is MNHEY and CDR2 SVGAGI. Trimming pared 6 bases from V and 0 bases from J, leaving 14 bases between. The CDR3 reads CASRRRQLYQETQYF. The CDR3 DNA reads as TGTGCCAGCAGGAGGCGACAGCTGTACCAAGAGACCCAGTACTTC.

The chain's CDR3 is CASSRTSSSYEQYV. DNA of the CDR3: TGTGCCAGCAGCAGGACTTCCAGCTCCTACGAGCAGTACGTC. This chain links TRBV3-1 (or the pseudogene TRBV3-2) with TRBJ2-7; D might be TRBD2 (5 bases). This CDR3 spans 14 amino acids. Between the trimmed V and J ends, which lost 5 bases and 0 bases, there was a span of 11 bases. Germline V lookup: CDR1 LGHDT, CDR2 YNNKEL (reference sequence).

This sequence joins TRBV7-9 and TRBJ2-4; tentatively, D is TRBD1 (6 bases). Trimming removed 6 bases from V and 9 bases from J, with 15 bases in between. In germline, CDR1 is SEHNR, CDR2 FQNEAQ (reference sequence). The CDR3 is 13 residues long. The CDR3: CASSFTGWAIQYF. CDR3 nucleotide sequence: TGTGCCAGCAGTTTTACAGGGTGGGCCATTCAGTACTTC. Based on the CDR3 plus reference TRBV7-9 and TRBJ2-4, the full variable domain is DTGVSQNPRHKITKRGQNVTFRCDPISEHNRLYWYRQTLGQGPEFLTYFQNEAQLEKSRLLSDRFSAERPKGSFSTLEIQRTEQGDSAMYLCASSFTGWAIQYFGAGTRLSVL.

The chain joins TRBV6-5 to TRBJ1-4; 7 positions match TRBD1. The germline CDR1 and CDR2 sequences are MNHEY and SVGAGI. This CDR3 has 11 amino acids. V was pared by 2 bases and J by 15 bases, with 3 bases of the junction left unmatched. The CDR3 loop is CASSYRGLVFF. The DNA of the CDR3 is TGTGCCAGCAGTTACAGGGGGCTCGTGTTTTTT.

The chain has TRBV4-1 and TRBJ1-5; D uncertain. CDR3 length: 14 residues. Trimming took off 4 bases at V and 4 bases at J, with 11 bases between the two ends. Germline CDR1 reads MGHRA; CDR2 reads YSYEKL. The CDR3 DNA is TGCGCCAGCAGCCCAGGACCCTTTAATCAGCCCCAGCATTTT. Translating gives CASSPGPFNQPQHF.